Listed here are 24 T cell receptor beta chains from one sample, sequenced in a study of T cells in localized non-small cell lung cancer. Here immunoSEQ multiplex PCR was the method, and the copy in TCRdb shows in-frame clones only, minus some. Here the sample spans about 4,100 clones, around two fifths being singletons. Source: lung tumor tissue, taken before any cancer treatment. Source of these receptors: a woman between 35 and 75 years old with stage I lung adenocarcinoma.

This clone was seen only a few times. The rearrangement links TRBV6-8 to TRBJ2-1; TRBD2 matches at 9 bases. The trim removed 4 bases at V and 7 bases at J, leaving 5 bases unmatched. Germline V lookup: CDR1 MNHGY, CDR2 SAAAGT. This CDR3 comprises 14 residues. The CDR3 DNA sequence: TGTGCCAGCAGTTTTAGCGGGAGAAGGAATGAGCAGTTCTTC. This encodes CASSFSGRRNEQFF.

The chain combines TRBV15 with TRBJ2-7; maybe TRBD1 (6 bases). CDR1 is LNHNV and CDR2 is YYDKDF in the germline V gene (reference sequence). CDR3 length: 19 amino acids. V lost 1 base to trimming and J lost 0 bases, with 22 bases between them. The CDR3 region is CATSRGFVVGGGSSYEQYF. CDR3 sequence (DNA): TGTGCCACCAGCAGAGGGTTTGTGGTAGGGGGTGGAAGCTCCTACGAGCAGTACTTC.

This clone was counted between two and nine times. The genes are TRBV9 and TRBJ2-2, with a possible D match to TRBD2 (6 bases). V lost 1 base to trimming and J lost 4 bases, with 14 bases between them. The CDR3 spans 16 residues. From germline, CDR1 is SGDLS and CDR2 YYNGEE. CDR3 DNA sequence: TGTGCCAGCAGCGTACTGTCGGGGGTAGGCACCGGGGAGCTGTTTTTT. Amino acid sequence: CASSVLSGVGTGELFF.

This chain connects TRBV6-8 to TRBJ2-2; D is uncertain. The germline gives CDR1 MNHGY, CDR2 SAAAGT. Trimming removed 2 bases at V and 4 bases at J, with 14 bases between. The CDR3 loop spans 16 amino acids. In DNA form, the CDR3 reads TGTGCCAGCAGTTACCATGTGGGTATGGGCACCGGGGAGCTGTTTTTT. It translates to CASSYHVGMGTGELFF.

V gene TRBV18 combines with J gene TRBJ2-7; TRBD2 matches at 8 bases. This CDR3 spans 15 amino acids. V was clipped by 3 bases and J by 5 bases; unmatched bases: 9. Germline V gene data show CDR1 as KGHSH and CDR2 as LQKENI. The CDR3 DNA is TGTGCCAGCTCACCGACTCGGGGGGGAGGGGACGAGCAGTACTTC. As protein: CASSPTRGGGDEQYF.

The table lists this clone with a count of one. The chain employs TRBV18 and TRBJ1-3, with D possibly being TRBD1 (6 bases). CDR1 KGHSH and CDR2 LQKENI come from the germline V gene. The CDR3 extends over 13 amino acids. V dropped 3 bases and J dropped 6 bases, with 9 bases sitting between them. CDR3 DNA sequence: TGTGCCAGCTCACCCGGACAGCCAAACACCATATATTTT. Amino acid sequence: CASSPGQPNTIYF.

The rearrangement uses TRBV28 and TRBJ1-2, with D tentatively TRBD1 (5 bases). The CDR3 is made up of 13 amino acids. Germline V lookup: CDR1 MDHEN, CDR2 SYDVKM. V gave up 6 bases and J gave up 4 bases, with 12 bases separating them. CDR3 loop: CASRTAGFYGYTF. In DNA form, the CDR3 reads TGTGCCAGCAGGACAGCAGGGTTCTATGGCTACACCTTC.

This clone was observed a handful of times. The DNA for the CDR3 is TGTGCCAGCAGTTACTCGACAGGGGGCAAAGAGACCCAGTACTTC. Amino acids: CASSYSTGGKETQYF. V usage is TRBV6-8 and J usage is TRBJ2-5; 10 bases are shared with TRBD1. In germline, CDR1 is MNHGY, CDR2 SAAAGT. V lost 0 bases to trimming and J lost 3 bases; unmatched junction nucleotides: 1. CDR3 length: 15 residues.

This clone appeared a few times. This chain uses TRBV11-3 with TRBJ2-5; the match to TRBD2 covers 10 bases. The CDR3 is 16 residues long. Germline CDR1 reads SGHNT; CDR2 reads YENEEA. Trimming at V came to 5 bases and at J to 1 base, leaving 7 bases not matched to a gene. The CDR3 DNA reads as TGTGCCAGCAGCGGCACCCGACTAGCGGGCCAAGAGACCCAGTACTTC. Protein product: CASSGTRLAGQETQYF.

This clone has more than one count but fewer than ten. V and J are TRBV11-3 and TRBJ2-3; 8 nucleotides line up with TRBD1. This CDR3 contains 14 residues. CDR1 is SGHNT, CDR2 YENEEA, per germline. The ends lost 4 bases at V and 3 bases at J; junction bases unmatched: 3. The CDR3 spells CASSSGQGTDTQYF. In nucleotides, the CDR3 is TGTGCCAGCAGCTCCGGACAGGGAACAGATACGCAGTATTTT.

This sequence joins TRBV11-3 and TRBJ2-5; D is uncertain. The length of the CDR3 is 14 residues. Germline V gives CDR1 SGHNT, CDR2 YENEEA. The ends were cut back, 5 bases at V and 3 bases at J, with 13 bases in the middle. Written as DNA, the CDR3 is TGTGCCAGCAGCCCCTCGGCGGCGGAAGAGACCCAGTACTTC. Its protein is CASSPSAAEETQYF.

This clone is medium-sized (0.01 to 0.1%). CDR3 in amino acids: CASSPTDRELFF. DNA of the CDR3: TGTGCCAGCTCACCCACAGACAGGGAGCTGTTTTTT. The chain is built from TRBV18 and TRBJ2-2; D is undetermined. This CDR3 has 12 residues. The germline V and J ends were trimmed by 3 bases and 9 bases, with 8 bases remaining between them. The germline V gene encodes CDR1 KGHSH and CDR2 LQKENI.

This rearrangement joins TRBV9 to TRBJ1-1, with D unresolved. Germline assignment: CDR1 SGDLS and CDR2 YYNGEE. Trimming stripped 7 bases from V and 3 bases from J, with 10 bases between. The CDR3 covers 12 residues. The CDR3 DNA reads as TGTGCCAGCGGTACCTCGTACACTGAAGCTTTCTTT. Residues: CASGTSYTEAFF.

CDR3 sequence reads: CASSMRAEGSYNEQFF. The CDR3 nucleotides are TGTGCCAGTAGTATGCGAGCGGAGGGCTCCTACAATGAGCAGTTCTTC. The rearrangement uses TRBV19 and TRBJ2-1; tentatively, D is TRBD2 (6 bases). The CDR3 loop spans 16 amino acids. Germline loops: CDR1 LNHDA, CDR2 SQIVND (reference sequence). V was clipped by 3 bases and J by 0 bases, with 12 bases between them.

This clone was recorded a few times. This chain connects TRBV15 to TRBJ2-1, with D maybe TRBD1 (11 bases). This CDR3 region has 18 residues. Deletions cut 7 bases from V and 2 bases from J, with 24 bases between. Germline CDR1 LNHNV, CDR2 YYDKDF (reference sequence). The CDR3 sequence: CATKGQGVSGRPYNEQFF. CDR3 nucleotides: TGTGCCACCAAGGGACAGGGGGTTAGCGGGAGGCCCTACAATGAGCAGTTCTTC. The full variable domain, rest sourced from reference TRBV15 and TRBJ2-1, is DAMVIQNPRYQVTQFGKPVTLSCSQTLNHNVMYWYQQKSSQAPKLLFHYYDKDFNNEADTPDNFQSRRPNTSFCFLDIRSPGLGDTAMYLCATKGQGVSGRPYNEQFFGPGTRLTVL.

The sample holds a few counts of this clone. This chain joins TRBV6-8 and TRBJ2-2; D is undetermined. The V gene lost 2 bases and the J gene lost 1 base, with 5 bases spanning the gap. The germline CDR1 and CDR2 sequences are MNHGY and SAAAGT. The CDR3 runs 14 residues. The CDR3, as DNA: TGTGCCAGCAGTTACGGAAGGAACACCGGGGAGCTGTTTTTT. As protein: CASSYGRNTGELFF.

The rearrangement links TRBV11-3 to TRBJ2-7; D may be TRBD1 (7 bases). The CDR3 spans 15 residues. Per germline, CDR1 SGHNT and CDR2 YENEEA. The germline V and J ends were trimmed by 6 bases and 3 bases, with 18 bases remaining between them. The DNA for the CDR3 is TGTGCCAGCAGTTCGACAGGGCGGGGTCTCTACGAGCAGTACTTC. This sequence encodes CASSSTGRGLYEQYF.

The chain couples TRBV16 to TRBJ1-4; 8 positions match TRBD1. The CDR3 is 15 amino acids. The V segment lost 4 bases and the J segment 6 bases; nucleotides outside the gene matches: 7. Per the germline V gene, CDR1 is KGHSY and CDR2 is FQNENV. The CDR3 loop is CASSPTDREDEKLFF. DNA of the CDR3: TGTGCCAGCAGCCCTACGGACAGGGAGGATGAAAAACTGTTTTTT. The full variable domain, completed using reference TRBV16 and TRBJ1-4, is GEEVAQTPKHLVRGEGQKAKLYCAPIKGHSYVFWYQQVLKNEFKFLISFQNENVFDETGMPKERFSAKCLPNSPCSLEIQATKLEDSAVYFCASSPTDREDEKLFFGSGTQLSVL.

The CDR3: CASSQGTSGRGSSYEQYF. In DNA, the CDR3 is TGCGCCAGCAGCCAAGGAACTAGCGGGAGAGGAAGCTCCTACGAGCAGTACTTC. The chain combines TRBV4-1 with TRBJ2-7; 11 nucleotides match TRBD2. The V segment lost 1 base and the J segment 0 bases; nucleotides outside the gene matches: 8. The CDR3 sequence is 18 residues long. The V gene's germline CDR1 is MGHRA and CDR2 YSYEKL.

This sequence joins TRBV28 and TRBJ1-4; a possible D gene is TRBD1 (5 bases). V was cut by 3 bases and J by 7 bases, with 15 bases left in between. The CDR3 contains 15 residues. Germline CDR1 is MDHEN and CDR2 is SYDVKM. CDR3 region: CASSFRAAGREKLFF. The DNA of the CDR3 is TGTGCCAGCAGTTTCCGTGCGGCAGGGCGTGAAAAACTGTTTTTT.

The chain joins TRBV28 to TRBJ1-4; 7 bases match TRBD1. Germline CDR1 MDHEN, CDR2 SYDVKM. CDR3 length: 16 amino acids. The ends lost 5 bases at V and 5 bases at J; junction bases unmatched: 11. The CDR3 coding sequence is TGTGCCAGCAGTGATCCCCCGGGACAGCCGAATGAAAAACTGTTTTTT. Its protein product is CASSDPPGQPNEKLFF.

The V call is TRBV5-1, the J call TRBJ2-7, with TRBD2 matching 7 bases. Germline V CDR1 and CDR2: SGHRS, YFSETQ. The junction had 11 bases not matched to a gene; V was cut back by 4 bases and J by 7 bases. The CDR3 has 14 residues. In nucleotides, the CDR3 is TGCGCCAGCAGCCCTCCCACGGGAGCGGGGGAGCAGTACTTC. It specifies CASSPPTGAGEQYF.

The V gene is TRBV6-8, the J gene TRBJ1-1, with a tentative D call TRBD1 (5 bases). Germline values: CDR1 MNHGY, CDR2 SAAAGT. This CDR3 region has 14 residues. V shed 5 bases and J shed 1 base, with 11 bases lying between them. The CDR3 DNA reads TGTGCCAGCAGTAGGGGCGGATCGAACACTGAAGCTTTCTTT. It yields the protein CASSRGGSNTEAFF.

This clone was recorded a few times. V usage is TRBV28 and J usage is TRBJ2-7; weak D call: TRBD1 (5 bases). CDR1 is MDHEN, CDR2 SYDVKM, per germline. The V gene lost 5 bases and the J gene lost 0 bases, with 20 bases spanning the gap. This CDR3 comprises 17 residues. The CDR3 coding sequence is TGTGCCAGCAGTCCATATCTGGAGACAGAATACTCCTACGAGCAGTACTTC. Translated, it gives CASSPYLETEYSYEQYF.